The 8 T cell receptor beta chains given below trace back to one sample, sequenced in a study of blood T cell dynamics during melanoma immunotherapy. Noted time point: week 3, after first cycle of checkpoint inhibitor. Produced via immunoSEQ multiplex PCR; TCRdb's table is partial and in-frame only. This repertoire includes 30 to 40 clones. Here the sequenced sample was cell-free DNA from blood, taken from a patient treated with checkpoint blockade. The source of these receptors is a human donor with melanoma. Some clones in this sample may be carry-over from other donors' samples.

The chain combines TRBV30 with TRBJ1-4, with D unresolved. From germline, CDR1 is GTSNPN and CDR2 SVGIG (reference sequence). The CDR3 is 13 amino acids. V gave up 2 bases and J gave up 5 bases, with 9 bases separating them. The CDR3 region has the DNA TGTGCCTGGAGTATAATGGGAAATGAAAAACTGTTTTTT. Translated: CAWSIMGNEKLFF.

About this clone: Other DNA sequences in this sample translate to the same CDR3. The V call is TRBV27, the J call TRBJ1-1; perhaps TRBD1 as D (5 bases). Trimming removed 6 bases at V and 1 base at J, with 9 bases between. The germline gives CDR1 MNHEY, CDR2 SMNVEV (reference sequence). CDR3 size: 13 residues. CDR3 region: CASSLGGNTEAFF. The CDR3 nucleotides read TGTGCCAGCAGCCTCGGGGGGAACACTGAAGCTTTCTTT.

V is TRBV19 and J is TRBJ2-7; 7 bases align to TRBD1. J lost 1 base, V lost 5 bases, and 5 bases had no gene match. This CDR3 contains 14 residues. Germline V gene sequence: CDR1 LNHDA, CDR2 SQIVND (reference sequence). CDR3 sequence reads: CASSPDRASYEQYF. The CDR3 DNA sequence: TGTGCCAGTAGTCCCGACAGGGCATCCTACGAGCAGTACTTC.

The chain has TRBV7-9 and TRBJ2-2; D is perhaps TRBD1 or TRBD2 (5 bases each). Per germline, CDR1 SEHNR and CDR2 FQNEAQ (reference sequence). This CDR3 is built from 15 residues. V lost 0 bases, J lost 1 base, and 6 bases lay in between. Written as DNA, the CDR3 is TGTGCCAGCAGCTTAGCTGGGGGGAACACCGGGGAGCTGTTTTTT. Amino acid sequence: CASSLAGGNTGELFF.

The rearrangement uses TRBV30 and TRBJ2-1, with D unresolved. Trimming left V 2 bases short and J 6 bases short, with 17 bases between. Germline-derived CDR1 and CDR2 are GTSNPN and SVGIG (reference sequence). The CDR3 has 15 amino acids. CDR3 in DNA: TGTGCCTGGAGTTCTTCCGGGCTAAAGCTCAATGAGCAGTTCTTC. This gives the protein CAWSSSGLKLNEQFF.

J is TRBJ2-7 and V is TRBV2; tentatively, D is TRBD2 (5 bases). Trimming cost V 3 bases and J 2 bases, with 11 bases left between them. Germline lookup yields CDR1 SNHLY and CDR2 FYNNEI. The CDR3 is 14 residues long. The CDR3 nucleotides read TGTGCCAGCAGTGATCAGACGGGGACCTACGAGCAGTACTTC. This translates into CASSDQTGTYEQYF.

The chain couples TRBV11-3 to TRBJ2-6; D is uncertain. Germline-derived CDR1 and CDR2 are SGHNT and YENEEA. The CDR3 loop spans 18 amino acids. V was pared by 5 bases and J by 5 bases, with 22 bases between. Here the CDR3 DNA reads TGTGCCAGCAGCCATTACTCATCTCGACAAAGTCGGGCCAACGTCCTGACTTTC. Amino acids: CASSHYSSRQSRANVLTF. Based on the CDR3 plus reference TRBV11-3 and TRBJ2-6, the full variable domain is EAGVVQSPRYKIIEKKQPVAFWCNPISGHNTLYWYLQNLGQGPELLIRYENEEAVDDSQLPKDRFSAERLKGVDSTLKIQPAELGDSAVYLCASSHYSSRQSRANVLTFGAGSRLTVL.

V is TRBV30 and J is TRBJ1-4, with no clear D. The CDR3 has 15 amino acids. Germline V gene data show CDR1 as GTSNPN and CDR2 as SVGIG (reference sequence). V was clipped by 3 bases and J by 4 bases, with 15 bases between them. The CDR3 nucleotides are TGTGCCTGGAGCACGCCCAGGTACTATAATGAAAAACTGTTTTTT. This sequence encodes CAWSTPRYYNEKLFF.